The source of this T cell receptor (beta chain) is a study of CD8 T cells in Susac syndrome. RNA was extracted with the RNeasy kit, and a quantity of roughly 0.45 to 1 ug was reverse transcribed using random hexamers. TCR beta CDR3 was amplified by immunoSEQ multiplex PCR. This amplification extended across 54 Vbeta and 13 Jbeta segments. TCRdb used MiXCR to reprocess the immunoSEQ multiplex PCR reads, holding one entry per CDR3 protein. The data show about 400,000 distinct CDR3 sequences, approximately 85% seen once. Germline V gene lookup returns CDR1 LGHDT and CDR2 YNNKEL (reference sequence). The CDR3 consists of 14 residues. V gave up 4 bases and J gave up 4 bases, with 13 bases separating them. Study outcomes and limitations: The relatively small number of individuals in the TCR sequencing and HLA analysis was acknowledged by the study.

A note on this clonotype: Its antigen is currently unknown.

Sequencing of TCR beta was undertaken in CD8+ and CD4+ T cells derived from blood. Material for sequencing was CD8+ T cells from PBMCs. This clonotype was obtained from a human donor with multiple sclerosis. This chain uses TRBV3-1 with TRBJ1-1; TRBD1 might be the D (5 bases). The CDR3 DNA sequence: TGTGCCAGCAGCCGGACATCCAGAGGCACTGAAGCTTTCTTT. Its translation: CASSRTSRGTEAFF. Complete variable domain (other parts from reference TRBV3-1 and TRBJ1-1): DTAVSQTPKYLVTQMGNDKSIKCEQNLGHDTMYWYKQDSKKFLKIMFSYNNKELIINETVPNRFSPKSPDKAHLNLHINSLELGDSAVYFCASSRTSRGTEAFFGQGTRLTVV.